This TCR beta chain comes out of a study of T cell responses to AZD1222 COVID-19 vaccine. TCRdb keeps only in-frame clones here, not all; method: immunoSEQ multiplex PCR. Counted here are fewer than 85,000 clones, 90% to 95% occurring once; the ten biggest clones make up 6% to 8.5%. The CDR3 covers 15 residues. V lost 2 bases, J lost 7 bases, and 18 bases lay in between. Germline V gene data show CDR1 as SGDLS and CDR2 as YYNGEE. In regard to this clone: What it recognizes is unknown.

Study outcomes and limitations: In the spike-specific TCR repertoire, nearly half reportedly target unmutated variant regions. Seropositive status at baseline applied to only a handful of AZD1222 recipients. There were mostly white British donors and more females than males, and clonal diversity was possibly underestimated. Sampling that yielded the repertoires occurred only after the peak T cell response.

V is TRBV9 and J is TRBJ1-2; possibly TRBD1 for D (5 bases). The sequences come from peripheral blood, collected on day 0 of MenACWY control vaccination. The receptor was derived from an adult in good health. CDR3 in amino acids: CASSVDGRVVGGYTF. The DNA of the CDR3 is TGTGCCAGCAGCGTTGATGGCAGGGTAGTTGGTGGCTACACCTTC.